Detailed here is one T cell receptor beta chain. No antigen is known for it. The entirety of the isolated RNA underwent reverse transcription, so expressed TCRB transcripts were sequenced. Produced via immunoSEQ multiplex PCR; TCRdb's table is partial and in-frame only. In the table there are about 240,000 clones, about 26% of which are singletons. This CDR3 has 15 residues. Trimming shortened V by 3 bases and J by 9 bases, and 18 bases separated the two germline ends. CDR1 is SNHLY, CDR2 FYNNEI, per germline. The data belong to a study of beta chain features in type 1 diabetes. Overall study context: Investigators examined some 100,000,000 sorted cells across all samples.

Study-wide results and caveats: Overrepresentation of cells with high TCR expression could result from cDNA sequencing.

The sequenced material came from central memory CD4+ T cells from blood. The receptor comes from a man aged 25 to 40 in good health. The chain joins TRBV2 to TRBJ2-1, with a tentative D call TRBD2 (7 bases). CDR3 in amino acids: CASSEGRGPLGEQFF. CDR3 coding DNA: TGTGCCAGCAGTGAGGGGCGGGGGCCCCTCGGTGAGCAGTTCTTC. Full variable domain (rest looked up from reference TRBV2 and TRBJ2-1): EPEVTQTPSHQVTQMGQEVILRCVPISNHLYFYWYRQILGQKVEFLVSFYNNEISEKSEIFDDQFSVERPDGSNFTLKIRSTKLEDSAMYFCASSEGRGPLGEQFFGPGTRLTVL.